These 4 T cell receptor beta chains came from one sample sequenced in a study of blood T cell repertoires in COVID-19. The repertoire was sequenced with immunoSEQ multiplex PCR; TCRdb's copy has only in-frame clones and lacks some. The data show about 250,000 clones, with roughly 90% seen just once and less than 3% held by the top ten. Sequenced input: PBMCs or T cells enriched from blood (not recorded which). The receptor source for this set is a woman aged 45-65 years who had recovered from COVID-19.

In this sample, this clone turned up a few times. This sequence joins TRBV28 and TRBJ2-7; a possible D gene is TRBD1 (6 bases). Germline CDR1 MDHEN, CDR2 SYDVKM. With 6 bases removed from V and 3 bases from J, the gap between germline ends came to 15 bases. This CDR3 is built from 14 residues. The chain's CDR3 is CASRIGTFFYEQYF. The CDR3, as DNA: TGTGCCAGCAGAATAGGGACATTTTTCTACGAGCAGTACTTC. The full variable domain, completed using reference TRBV28 and TRBJ2-7, is DVKVTQSSRYLVKRTGEKVFLECVQDMDHENMFWYRQDPGLGLRLIYFSYDVKMKEKGDIPEGYSVSREKKERFSLILESASTNQTSMYLCASRIGTFFYEQYFGPGTRLTVT.

The chain combines TRBV7-9 with TRBJ1-6; D unresolved. V was pared by 1 base and J by 2 bases, with 3 bases between. Germline V CDR1 and CDR2: SEHNR, FQNEAQ (reference sequence). The CDR3 consists of 14 residues. The CDR3: CASSLDTYNSPLHF. The CDR3 nucleotides read TGTGCCAGCAGCTTAGACACCTATAATTCACCCCTCCACTTT. The whole variable domain, remainder taken from reference TRBV7-9 and TRBJ1-6, is DTGVSQNPRHKITKRGQNVTFRCDPISEHNRLYWYRQTLGQGPEFLTYFQNEAQLEKSRLLSDRFSAERPKGSFSTLEIQRTEQGDSAMYLCASSLDTYNSPLHFGNGTRLTVT.

The rearrangement uses TRBV6-5 and TRBJ1-1, with D hard to call. V was shortened by 4 bases and J by 0 bases, with 9 bases between the two germline ends. Germline V CDR1 and CDR2: MNHEY, SVGAGI. This CDR3 is built from 14 residues. The CDR3 reads CASSLEPMNTEAFF. CDR3 bases: TGTGCCAGCAGTTTAGAGCCCATGAACACTGAAGCTTTCTTT.

This rearrangement joins TRBV7-2 to TRBJ1-3; a possible D gene is TRBD1 (5 bases). The germline CDR1 and CDR2 sequences are SGHTA and FQGNSA. The length of the CDR3 is 16 residues. V was clipped by 1 base and J by 1 base, with 11 bases between them. The CDR3 nucleotides are TGTGCCAGCAGCTTAGAGGTCAGGGTGTCTGGAAACACCATATATTTT. Its protein is CASSLEVRVSGNTIYF.